This TCR beta chain was profiled in a study of T cell responses to AZD1222 COVID-19 vaccine. General study points: After the peak T cell response, and only then, were repertoires sampled. When two AZD1222 doses had been given, Spike-specific TCR breadth and depth rose. Regions 160-218 and 743-854 dominated among vaccine-associated CD4 TCRs spanning spike.

CDR1 and CDR2 from the germline V gene are PRHDT and FYEKMQ (reference sequence). The CDR3 contains 13 residues. V was clipped by 2 bases and J by 9 bases, with 11 bases between them. This clone was counted only a few times. Its antigen is undetermined. In the same sample, other DNA sequences code for this CDR3. This table comes from immunoSEQ multiplex PCR, and its TCRdb copy is limited to in-frame clones, with some not included. The sample yields 77,000 or so clones, 92% seen once. The sequence came from an adult in good health. This chain joins TRBV13 and TRBJ1-3; possible D gene TRBD1, 5 bases. The sequenced sample was peripheral blood, obtained on day 0 of MenACWY control vaccination. CDR3 in DNA: TGTGCCAGCAGCTTACTAGGGGACGTCACCATATATTTT. It yields the protein CASSLLGDVTIYF.